What follows are 13 T cell receptor beta chains derived from one specimen sequenced in a study of shared clonotypes between healthy human individuals. In the naive CD8 group, cells lacked CD45RO and were positively selected for CCR7, so terminally differentiated effector memory CD45RA+ cells were left out. The table came from immunoSEQ multiplex PCR; TCRdb's copy has only in-frame clones and leaves some out. The repertoire includes 650,000 to 800,000 clones, about 91% of them detected once, and 24% sits in the top ten. The source material was naive CD8+ T cells sorted from blood. The receptor set was obtained from a man aged 25 to 40 in good health.

The chain employs TRBV7-3 and TRBJ2-5; 12 bases line up with TRBD2. This CDR3 spans 17 amino acids. Trimming removed 5 bases from V and 2 bases from J; junction bases left unmatched: 9. The germline V gene encodes CDR1 SGHTA and CDR2 FQGTGA. The CDR3 sequence: CASSPGLTSGSQETQYF. The DNA for the CDR3 is TGTGCCAGCAGCCCGGGGTTGACTAGCGGGAGTCAAGAGACCCAGTACTTC.

V gene TRBV29-1 combines with J gene TRBJ2-7, with TRBD2 identical over 8 bases. The germline V gene encodes CDR1 SQVTM and CDR2 ANQGSEA. This CDR3 spans 13 amino acids. V gave up 6 bases and J gave up 1 base; unmatched junction bases: 5. As DNA, the CDR3 is TGCAGCGTGCGGGGGGTACTTTCCTACGAGCAGTACTTC. Protein sequence: CSVRGVLSYEQYF.

The chain employs TRBV25-1 and TRBJ2-1; TRBD2 matches at 9 bases. This CDR3 has 13 amino acids. Germline-derived CDR1 and CDR2 are MGHDK and SYGVNS. Trimming cost V 3 bases and J 15 bases; bases outside gene matches: 9. CDR3 protein: CASSDSTAGGTFF. DNA for the CDR3: TGTGCCAGCAGTGATTCCACGGCGGGAGGGACGTTCTTC.

V gene TRBV7-9 combines with J gene TRBJ2-1; no firm D call. V shed 3 bases and J shed 1 base, with 16 bases lying between them. CDR3 size: 17 residues. CDR1 and CDR2 from the germline V gene are SEHNR and FQNEAQ (reference sequence). The CDR3 reads CASSLGSLFSSYNEQFF. For the CDR3, the DNA is TGTGCCAGCAGCTTGGGCTCTCTATTTAGTTCCTACAATGAGCAGTTCTTC.

This chain uses TRBV7-3 with TRBJ2-2, with 9 bases fitting TRBD1. Unmatched junction bases numbered 20, after V lost 5 bases and J lost 4 bases. The CDR3 sequence is 20 residues long. Per germline, CDR1 SGHTA and CDR2 FQGTGA. The CDR3 DNA sequence: TGTGCCAGCAGCGCTAGCCGGGACAGGGTAAAGTCAGGAGGCACCGGGGAGCTGTTTTTT. Its translation is CASSASRDRVKSGGTGELFF.

The chain uses TRBV7-3 and TRBJ2-2; D gene unclear. Germline CDR1 and CDR2: SGHTA and FQGTGA. This CDR3 region has 12 residues. Trimming cost V 5 bases and J 6 bases, with 7 bases left between them. CDR3 nucleotide sequence: TGTGCCAGCAGCCTTAAGGCCGGGGAGCTGTTTTTT. Protein: CASSLKAGELFF.

The chain joins TRBV4-1 to TRBJ2-1, with 8 bases identical to TRBD2. The CDR3 is 14 amino acids. The V gene end was trimmed by 1 base and the J gene end by 9 bases; junction bases not matched to a gene: 5. CDR1 is MGHRA, CDR2 YSYEKL, per germline. This chain's CDR3 is CASSQVGLASEQFF. The DNA for the CDR3 is TGCGCCAGCAGCCAAGTCGGACTAGCCAGTGAGCAGTTCTTC.

J is TRBJ2-7 and V is TRBV4-1; 7 nucleotides line up with TRBD1. This CDR3 is 16 amino acids long. CDR1 is MGHRA, CDR2 YSYEKL, per germline. The V segment lost 4 bases and the J segment 4 bases; nucleotides outside the gene matches: 13. The CDR3 region is CASSPQTSGTVYEQYF. The CDR3 bases are TGCGCCAGCAGCCCGCAGACCTCCGGGACAGTTTACGAGCAGTACTTC.

Details on this clone: A junction end diverges from the germline sequence, so it may reflect a read error. This chain uses TRBV19 with TRBJ2-2; D call uncertain. The CDR3 covers 14 residues. Germline lookup yields CDR1 LNHDA and CDR2 SQIVND (reference sequence). The CDR3, as DNA: TGTGCCAGCAGTATGGGGACGAACACCGGGGAGCTGTTTTTT. Translating gives CASSMGTNTGELFF.

CDR3 nucleotides: TGTGCCAGCAGCTTAGGACGAGCGGGAGCGTCCTACGAGCAGTACTTC. Its translation is CASSLGRAGASYEQYF. This rearrangement joins TRBV11-2 to TRBJ2-7; 8 bases fit TRBD2. J gave up 1 base and V 1 base, and 6 bases lay outside the gene matches. This CDR3 has 16 residues. Germline-derived CDR1 and CDR2 are SGHAT and FQNNGV. The variable domain in full, completed from reference TRBV11-2 and TRBJ2-7, reads EAGVAQSPRYKIIEKRQSVAFWCNPISGHATLYWYQQILGQGPKLLIQFQNNGVVDDSQLPKDRFSAERLKGVDSTLKIQPAKLEDSAVYLCASSLGRAGASYEQYFGPGTRLTVT.

The V and J genes are TRBV7-9 and TRBJ2-3; the D gene is possibly TRBD2 (5 bases). The CDR3 contains 15 residues. V was trimmed by 3 bases and J by 5 bases, leaving 15 bases between them. Germline V CDR1 and CDR2: SEHNR, FQNEAQ (reference sequence). The CDR3 reads CASSFGIGEEDTQYF. CDR3 bases: TGTGCCAGCAGCTTTGGGATCGGGGAAGAAGATACGCAGTATTTT.

The chain is built from TRBV4-1 and TRBJ1-1; 7 positions agree with TRBD1. This CDR3 is built from 17 residues. The junction had 12 bases not matched to a gene; V was cut back by 4 bases and J by 1 base. From germline, CDR1 is MGHRA and CDR2 YSYEKL. For the CDR3, the DNA is TGCGCCAGCAGCCCTAAAATTCTAGGACAGGCGAACACTGAAGCTTTCTTT. It translates to CASSPKILGQANTEAFF.

The chain links TRBV5-1 to TRBJ2-7; TRBD2 matches at 16 bases. The ends lost 5 bases at V and 3 bases at J; junction bases unmatched: 17. CDR1 is SGHRS, CDR2 YFSETQ, per germline. The CDR3 runs 20 residues. The DNA of the CDR3 is TGCGCCAGCAGTTTTGGCACCAGGGGACTAGCGGGAGGGATACACTACGAGCAGTACTTC. Its protein product is CASSFGTRGLAGGIHYEQYF.